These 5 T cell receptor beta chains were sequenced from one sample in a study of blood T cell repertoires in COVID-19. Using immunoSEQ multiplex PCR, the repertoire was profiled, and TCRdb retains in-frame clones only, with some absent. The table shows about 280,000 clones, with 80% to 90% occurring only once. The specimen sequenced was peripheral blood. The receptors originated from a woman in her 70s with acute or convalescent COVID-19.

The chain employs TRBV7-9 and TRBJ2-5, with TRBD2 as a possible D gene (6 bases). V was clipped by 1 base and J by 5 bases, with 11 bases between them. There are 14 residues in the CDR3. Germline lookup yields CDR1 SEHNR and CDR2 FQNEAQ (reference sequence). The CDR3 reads CASSLETRLETQYF. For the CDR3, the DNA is TGTGCCAGCAGCTTAGAGACTAGGTTGGAGACCCAGTACTTC.

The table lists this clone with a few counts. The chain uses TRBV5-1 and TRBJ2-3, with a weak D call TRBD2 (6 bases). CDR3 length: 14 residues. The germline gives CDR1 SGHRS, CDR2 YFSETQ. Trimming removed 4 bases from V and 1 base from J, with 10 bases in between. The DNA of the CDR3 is TGCGCCAGCAGCCCGGCTAGCGGCACAGATACGCAGTATTTT. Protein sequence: CASSPASGTDTQYF.

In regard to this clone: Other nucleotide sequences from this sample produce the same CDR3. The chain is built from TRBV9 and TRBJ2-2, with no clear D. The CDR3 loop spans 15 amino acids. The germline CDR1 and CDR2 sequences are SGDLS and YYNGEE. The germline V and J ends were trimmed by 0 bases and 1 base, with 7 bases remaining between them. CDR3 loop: CASSVGQRNTGELFF. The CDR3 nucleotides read TGTGCCAGCAGCGTAGGTCAGCGGAACACCGGGGAGCTGTTTTTT.

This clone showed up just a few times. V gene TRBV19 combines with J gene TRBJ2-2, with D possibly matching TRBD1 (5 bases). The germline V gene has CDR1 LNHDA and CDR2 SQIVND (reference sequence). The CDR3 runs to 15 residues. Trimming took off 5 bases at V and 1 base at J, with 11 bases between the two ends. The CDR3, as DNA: TGTGCCAGTAGTGGCCAGGGCAAGAACACCGGGGAGCTGTTTTTT. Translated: CASSGQGKNTGELFF.

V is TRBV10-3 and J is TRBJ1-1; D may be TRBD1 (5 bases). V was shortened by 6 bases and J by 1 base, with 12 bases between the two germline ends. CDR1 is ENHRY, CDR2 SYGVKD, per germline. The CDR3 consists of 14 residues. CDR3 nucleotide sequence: TGTGCCATCAGGGCGGGACGGGAGAACACTGAAGCTTTCTTT. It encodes CAIRAGRENTEAFF.